The 11 T cell receptor beta chains reported below all come from one sample, sequenced in a study of monozygotic twins with inflammatory bowel disease. TCRdb reprocessed the 5' RACE reads and keeps a single row for each CDR3 protein, giving no DNA. The sample totals some 160,000 distinct CDR3 sequences. Sample: blood. These receptors were taken from a human donor with ulcerative colitis or Crohn's disease, or a healthy co-twin of an affected twin (not recorded which).

J is TRBJ2-2 and V is TRBV15; lacking DNA, the TRBD1 call made by TCRdb goes unchecked. Germline V gene lookup returns CDR1 LNHNV and CDR2 YYDKDF (reference sequence). The CDR3 is made up of 16 amino acids. CDR3 loop: CATSRGILQGPGKLFF. The entire variable domain, with the rest obtained from reference TRBV15 and TRBJ2-2, is as follows: DAMVIQNPRYQVTQFGKPVTLSCSQTLNHNVMYWYQQKSSQAPKLLFHYYDKDFNNEADTPDNFQSRRPNTSFCFLDIRSPGLGDTAMYLCATSRGILQGPGKLFFGEGSRLTVL.

The V call is TRBV11-2, the J call TRBJ1-1; TCRdb gives TRBD1 as the D gene, but with no DNA this cannot be confirmed. The CDR3 loop spans 14 amino acids. Germline CDR1 and CDR2: SGHAT and FQNNGV. CDR3 residues: CASTKGVWDTEAFF.

This chain uses TRBV7-2 with TRBJ2-2. CDR3 length: 14 amino acids. The V gene's germline CDR1 is SGHTA and CDR2 FQGNSA. CDR3 protein: CASSEQWGTGELFF.

This chain joins TRBV5-1 and TRBJ2-5; the D call from TCRdb, TRBD1, cannot be confirmed without DNA. The V gene's germline CDR1 is SGHRS and CDR2 YFSETQ. This CDR3 has 16 residues. The CDR3 is CASSLVPQGRQETQYF. Using reference TRBV5-1 and TRBJ2-5 for the parts outside the CDR3, the full variable domain is KAGVTQTPRYLIKTRGQQVTLSCSPISGHRSVSWYQQTPGQGLQFLFEYFSETQRNKGNFPGRFSGRQFSNSRSEMNVSTLELGDSALYLCASSLVPQGRQETQYFGPGTRLLVL.

V usage is TRBV4-1 and J usage is TRBJ1-1; the TCRdb D gene call, TRBD1, has no DNA to confirm it. The germline gives CDR1 MGHRA, CDR2 YSYEKL. The CDR3 runs to 14 residues. The CDR3 sequence is CASSRRQGITEAFF.

The chain recombines TRBV30 with TRBJ2-1; TCRdb selects TRBD2, and the lack of DNA leaves this call unchecked. Germline V gene lookup returns CDR1 GTSNPN and CDR2 SVGIG (reference sequence). The CDR3 has 13 residues. The CDR3 spells CAYPAGGNGEQFF.

V and J are TRBV27 and TRBJ1-1. This CDR3 comprises 12 residues. Germline CDR1 is MNHEY and CDR2 is SMNVEV (reference sequence). The CDR3 reads CASSIIPTEAFF.

This rearrangement joins TRBV5-6 to TRBJ1-1. This CDR3 contains 12 residues. Germline lookup yields CDR1 SGHDT and CDR2 YYEEEE. CDR3 amino acids: CASSFWNTEAFF.

The V and J genes are TRBV20-1 and TRBJ1-2. The CDR3 is 12 residues long. Germline V gene sequence: CDR1 DFQATT, CDR2 SNEGSKA (reference sequence). This chain's CDR3 is CSAPGQAFGYTF.

The CDR3 loop is CASSPRDRGRVASEAFF. The chain couples TRBV5-5 to TRBJ1-1; TCRdb outputs TRBD1, but without DNA this stays unchecked. The CDR3 totals 17 residues. Germline V CDR1 and CDR2: SGHKS, YYEKEE (reference sequence).

The chain uses TRBV7-2 and TRBJ2-7. This CDR3 is built from 13 residues. Germline loops: CDR1 SGHTA, CDR2 FQGNSA. The CDR3: CASSLERTYEQYF.